This entry lists 14 T cell receptor beta chains sequenced from one sample in a study of blood T cell repertoires in COVID-19. This table comes from immunoSEQ multiplex PCR, and its TCRdb copy is limited to in-frame clones, with some not included. Seen here are 250,000 to 300,000 clones, roughly nine tenths observed once, and the top ten hold 2% to 2.5%. Sequences were obtained from peripheral blood. These receptors came from a woman aged 50 to 60 who had recovered from COVID-19.

V gene TRBV24-1 combines with J gene TRBJ2-7; 11 nucleotides line up with TRBD2. The germline V gene has CDR1 KGHDR and CDR2 SFDVKD. This CDR3 contains 15 residues. Unmatched junction bases numbered 8, after V lost 9 bases and J lost 2 bases. In nucleotides, the CDR3 is TGTGCCACCCCCAGGGGACTAGCGGCCACCTACGAGCAGTACTTC. It yields the protein CATPRGLAATYEQYF.

CDR3 in amino acids: CASSQGTSGSQETQYF. Written as DNA, the CDR3 is TGTGCCAGCAGCCAGGGGACTAGCGGATCACAAGAGACCCAGTACTTC. The chain combines TRBV4-2 with TRBJ2-5; TRBD2 agrees at 11 bases. CDR3 size: 16 residues. Germline values: CDR1 LGHNA, CDR2 YNFKEQ. With 3 bases clipped from V and 2 bases from J, the junction kept 5 bases outside the gene matches.

This chain joins TRBV3-1 (or the pseudogene TRBV3-2) and TRBJ2-2, with D maybe TRBD1 (6 bases). Deletions cut 2 bases from V and 1 base from J, with 8 bases between. This CDR3 spans 15 amino acids. The germline CDR1 and CDR2 sequences are LGHDT and YNNKEL (reference sequence). DNA of the CDR3: TGTGCCAGCAGCCAACGGACAGTGAACACCGGGGAGCTGTTTTTT. Its translation: CASSQRTVNTGELFF.

CDR3 amino acids: CSVKERGRGEQYF. CDR3 bases: TGCAGCGTCAAAGAGAGGGGCAGGGGCGAGCAGTACTTC. V usage is TRBV29-1 and J usage is TRBJ2-7, with D perhaps TRBD1 (6 bases). Trimming pared 6 bases from V and 6 bases from J, leaving 18 bases between. Germline V CDR1 and CDR2: SQVTM, ANQGSEA. This CDR3 region has 13 residues.

A few counts support this clone. The chain employs TRBV20-1 and TRBJ2-7; TRBD1 aligns across 7 bases. Germline trimming cut 5 bases from V and 5 bases from J; bases unmatched to any gene: 6. Germline V gene sequence: CDR1 DFQATT, CDR2 SNEGSKA (reference sequence). The CDR3 consists of 12 residues. In DNA form, the CDR3 reads TGCAGTGCTCGTGGGACAGTCCACGAGCAGTACTTC. Translation: CSARGTVHEQYF.

The chain employs TRBV5-1 and TRBJ1-1; D is ambiguous. Per germline, CDR1 SGHRS and CDR2 YFSETQ. The CDR3 contains 16 residues. V dropped 0 bases and J dropped 0 bases, with 12 bases sitting between them. CDR3 protein: CASSLVGGEMNTEAFF. DNA of the CDR3: TGCGCCAGCAGCTTGGTTGGAGGAGAGATGAACACTGAAGCTTTCTTT.

V is TRBV28 and J is TRBJ1-5, with no clear D. With 6 bases removed from V and 5 bases from J, the gap between germline ends came to 17 bases. This CDR3 comprises 15 residues. Per germline, CDR1 MDHEN and CDR2 SYDVKM. This chain's CDR3 is CASSPADIVYQPQHF. In DNA, the CDR3 is TGTGCCAGCAGCCCCGCGGATATCGTCTATCAGCCCCAGCATTTT.

The chain is built from TRBV30 and TRBJ2-7; D might be TRBD1 (6 bases). Trimming shortened V by 1 base and J by 3 bases, and 10 bases separated the two germline ends. Looked up from germline, CDR1 is GTSNPN and CDR2 is SVGIG (reference sequence). The CDR3 consists of 13 residues. The chain's CDR3 is CAWSGDTRYEQYF. DNA of the CDR3: TGTGCCTGGAGTGGGGACACCCGCTACGAGCAGTACTTC.

The chain employs TRBV2 and TRBJ2-7; 7 positions agree with TRBD2. The CDR3 totals 13 residues. Germline V CDR1 and CDR2: SNHLY, FYNNEI. The ends lost 8 bases at V and 1 base at J; junction bases unmatched: 5. The CDR3 bases are TGTGCCAGCCGGGAGGCTGTTTCCTACGAGCAGTACTTC. Residues: CASREAVSYEQYF. Drawing the rest from reference TRBV2 and TRBJ2-7, the complete variable domain is EPEVTQTPSHQVTQMGQEVILRCVPISNHLYFYWYRQILGQKVEFLVSFYNNEISEKSEIFDDQFSVERPDGSNFTLKIRSTKLEDSAMYFCASREAVSYEQYFGPGTRLTVT.

The chain couples TRBV7-3 to TRBJ2-1; 10 bases agree with TRBD2. The V segment lost 2 bases and the J segment 9 bases; nucleotides outside the gene matches: 10. This CDR3 has 16 amino acids. Germline values: CDR1 SGHTA, CDR2 FQGTGA. In DNA form, the CDR3 reads TGTGCCAGCAGCTTAGTTGGACTAGCGGTCAAGGGTGAGCAGTTCTTC. This encodes CASSLVGLAVKGEQFF.

V is TRBV19 and J is TRBJ2-7; 7 bases map to TRBD1. J was trimmed by 0 bases and V by 6 bases; bases with no gene match: 5. Germline loops: CDR1 LNHDA, CDR2 SQIVND (reference sequence). This CDR3 contains 14 residues. CDR3 coding DNA: TGTGCCAGTAGGCCCGGGACAGACTCCTACGAGCAGTACTTC. Translating gives CASRPGTDSYEQYF. Full variable domain (missing parts from reference TRBV19 and TRBJ2-7): DGGITQSPKYLFRKEGQNVTLSCEQNLNHDAMYWYRQDPGQGLRLIYYSQIVNDFQKGDIAEGYSVSREKKESFPLTVTSAQKNPTAFYLCASRPGTDSYEQYFGPGTRLTVT.

The chain uses TRBV5-1 and TRBJ1-2; D may be TRBD1 (5 bases). Germline CDR1 reads SGHRS; CDR2 reads YFSETQ. Trimming left V 2 bases short and J 2 bases short, with 10 bases between. This CDR3 region has 14 residues. CDR3: CASSLTQENYGYTF. The CDR3 nucleotides read TGCGCCAGCAGCTTAACACAGGAGAACTATGGCTACACCTTC.

This clone was counted only a few times. The CDR3 nucleotides are TGTGCCAGCAGCTTGGGAGGGGTCTCTGGAAACACCATATATTTT. Its protein product is CASSLGGVSGNTIYF. The chain is built from TRBV11-2 and TRBJ1-3; a weak D match, TRBD1 (5 bases). Germline V gene lookup returns CDR1 SGHAT and CDR2 FQNNGV. The germline V and J ends were trimmed by 3 bases and 0 bases, with 9 bases remaining between them. The CDR3 loop spans 15 amino acids.

This chain joins TRBV28 and TRBJ2-1; the D gene is possibly TRBD2 (6 bases). CDR3 length equals 12 residues. Germline CDR1 is MDHEN and CDR2 is SYDVKM. The V end was cut by 7 bases, the J end by 4 bases, with 8 bases between. CDR3 coding DNA: TGTGCCAGCAAGGGACTGTACAATGAGCAGTTCTTC. It is translated as CASKGLYNEQFF.